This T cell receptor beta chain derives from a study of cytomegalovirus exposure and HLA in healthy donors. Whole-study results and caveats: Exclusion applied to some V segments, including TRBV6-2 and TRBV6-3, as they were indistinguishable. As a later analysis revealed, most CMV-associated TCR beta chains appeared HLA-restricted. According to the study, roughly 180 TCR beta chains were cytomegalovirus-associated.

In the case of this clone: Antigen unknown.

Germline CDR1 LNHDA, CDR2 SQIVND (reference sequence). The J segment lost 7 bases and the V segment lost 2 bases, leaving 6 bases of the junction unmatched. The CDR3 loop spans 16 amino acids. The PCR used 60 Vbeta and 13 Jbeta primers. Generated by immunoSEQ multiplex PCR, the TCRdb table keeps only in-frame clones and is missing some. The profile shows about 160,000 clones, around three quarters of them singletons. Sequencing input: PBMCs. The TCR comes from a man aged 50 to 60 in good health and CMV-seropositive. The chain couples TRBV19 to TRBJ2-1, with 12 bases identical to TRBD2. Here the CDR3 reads CASSITGLAGSNEQFF. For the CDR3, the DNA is TGTGCCAGTAGTATAACCGGACTAGCGGGGTCTAATGAGCAGTTCTTC.